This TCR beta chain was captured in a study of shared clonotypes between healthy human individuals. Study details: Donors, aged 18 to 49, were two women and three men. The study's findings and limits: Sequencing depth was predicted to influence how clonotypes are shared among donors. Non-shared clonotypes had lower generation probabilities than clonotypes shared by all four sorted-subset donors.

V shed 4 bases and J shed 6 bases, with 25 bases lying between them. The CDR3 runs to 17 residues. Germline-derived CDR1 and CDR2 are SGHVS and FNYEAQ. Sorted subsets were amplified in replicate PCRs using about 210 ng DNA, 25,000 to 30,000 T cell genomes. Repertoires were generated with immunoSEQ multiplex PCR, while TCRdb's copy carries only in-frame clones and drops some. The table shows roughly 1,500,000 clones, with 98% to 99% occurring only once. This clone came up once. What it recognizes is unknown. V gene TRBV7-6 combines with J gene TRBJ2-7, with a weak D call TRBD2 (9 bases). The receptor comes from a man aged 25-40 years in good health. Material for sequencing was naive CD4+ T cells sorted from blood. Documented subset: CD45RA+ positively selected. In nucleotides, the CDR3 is TGTGCCAGCAGCTCGGGACAGGCTGCTAGCGGGAAGTCCGAGCAGTACTTC. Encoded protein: CASSSGQAASGKSEQYF.